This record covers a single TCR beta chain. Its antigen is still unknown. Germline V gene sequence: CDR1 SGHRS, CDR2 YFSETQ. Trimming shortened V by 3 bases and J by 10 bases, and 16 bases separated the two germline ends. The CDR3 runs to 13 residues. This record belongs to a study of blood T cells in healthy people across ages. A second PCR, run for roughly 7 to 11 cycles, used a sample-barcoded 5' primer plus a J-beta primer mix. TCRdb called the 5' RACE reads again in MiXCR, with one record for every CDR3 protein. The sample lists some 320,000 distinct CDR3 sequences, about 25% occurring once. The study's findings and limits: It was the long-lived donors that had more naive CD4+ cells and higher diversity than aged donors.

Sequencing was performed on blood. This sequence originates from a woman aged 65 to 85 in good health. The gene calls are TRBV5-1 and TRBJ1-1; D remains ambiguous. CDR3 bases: TGCGCCAGCAGCTCATCCGGGTTATCAACAGCTTTCTTT. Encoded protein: CASSSSGLSTAFF.